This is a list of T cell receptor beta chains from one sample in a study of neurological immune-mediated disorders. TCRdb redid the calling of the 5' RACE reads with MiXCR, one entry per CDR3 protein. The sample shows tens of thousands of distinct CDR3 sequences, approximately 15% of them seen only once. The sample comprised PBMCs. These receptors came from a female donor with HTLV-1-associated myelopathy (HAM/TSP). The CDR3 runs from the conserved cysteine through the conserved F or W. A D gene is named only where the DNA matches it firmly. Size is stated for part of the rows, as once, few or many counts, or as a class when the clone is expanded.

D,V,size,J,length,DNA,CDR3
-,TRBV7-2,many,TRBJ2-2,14,TGTGCCAGCAGCTTCTCCCAAATTGGCGGGGAGCTGTTTTTT,CASSFSQIGGELFF
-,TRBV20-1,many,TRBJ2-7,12,TGCAGTGCTAGAGCTAATCCTTACGAGCAGTACTTC,CSARANPYEQYF
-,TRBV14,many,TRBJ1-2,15,TGTGCCAGCAGTCCTATAGACAGTCCTAACTATGGCTACACCTTC,CASSPIDSPNYGYTF
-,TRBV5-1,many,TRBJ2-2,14,TGCGCCAGCTCCGGGACGTCGAACACCGGGGAGCTGTTTTTT,CASSGTSNTGELFF
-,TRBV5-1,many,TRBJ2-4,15,TGCGCCAGCAGCTTGTCTCTTGGACAACCAAACATTCAGTACTTC,CASSLSLGQPNIQYF
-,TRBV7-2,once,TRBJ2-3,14,TGTGCCAGCACCTTGGACTGGAGCACAGATACGCAGTGTTTT,CASTLDWSTDTQCF
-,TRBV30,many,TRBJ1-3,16,TGTGCCTATGGACCCGGGACGGGTTTATCTGGAAACACCATATATTTT,CAYGPGTGLSGNTIYF
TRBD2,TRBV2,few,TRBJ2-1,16,TGTGCCAGCAGTATGAGTCGCGGGGGGGCCATTGATGAGCAGTTCTTC,CASSMSRGGAIDEQFF
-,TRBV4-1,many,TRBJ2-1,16,TGCGCCAGCAGCCAAGTTCTACCGACGGGTCCGGATGAGCAGTTCTTC,CASSQVLPTGPDEQFF
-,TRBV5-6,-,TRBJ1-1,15,TGTGCCAGCAGCTTCCGGACCACCCTTCGAACTGAAGCTTTCTTT,CASSFRTTLRTEAFF
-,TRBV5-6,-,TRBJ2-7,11,TGTGCCAACAGTTTGACCTACGAGCAGTACTTC,CANSLTYEQYF
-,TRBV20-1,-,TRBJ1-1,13,TGCAGTGCTAGAGTGTCAGGGTGGAATGAAGCTTTCTTT,CSARVSGWNEAFF
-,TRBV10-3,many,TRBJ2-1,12,TGTGCCATCAGTGAGTCGACTTTGGGGCAGTTCTTC,CAISESTLGQFF
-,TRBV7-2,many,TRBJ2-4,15,TGTGCCAGCAGTCCAAGTCGAAGTTCTTCAAACATTCAGTACTTC,CASSPSRSSSNIQYF
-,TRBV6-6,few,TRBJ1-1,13,TGTGCCAGCAGTTACCGGGATAACACTGAAGCTTTCTTT,CASSYRDNTEAFF
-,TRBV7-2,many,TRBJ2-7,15,TGTGCCAGCAGCTTAAGAACAGGGCCCACCTACGAGCAGTACTTC,CASSLRTGPTYEQYF
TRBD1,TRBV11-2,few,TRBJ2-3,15,TGTGCCAGCAGCCTGACAGGGGGGTTCACAGATACGCAGTATTTT,CASSLTGGFTDTQYF
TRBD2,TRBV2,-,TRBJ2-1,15,TGTGCCAGCACCAAGACTAGCGGGGGATACAATGAGCAGTTCTTC,CASTKTSGGYNEQFF
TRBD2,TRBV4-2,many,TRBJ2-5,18,TGTGCCAGCAGCCAAGGTGCAACTAGCGGGGGGGCCGGAGAGACCCAGTACTTC,CASSQGATSGGAGETQYF
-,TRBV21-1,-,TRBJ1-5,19,TGTTCCAGCAACCTACCGGGAGGGACAGGGAAAAATAGCAATCAGCCCCAGCATTTT,CSSNLPGGTGKNSNQPQHF
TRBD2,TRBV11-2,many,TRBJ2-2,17,TGTGCCAGCAGCCGACTAGCGGGGGGGAAGAGCACCGGGGAGCTGTTTTTT,CASSRLAGGKSTGELFF
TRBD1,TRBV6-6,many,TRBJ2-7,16,TGTGCCAGCAGTTACAAGAGTGTACAGGGGGTAAACGAGCAGTACTTC,CASSYKSVQGVNEQYF
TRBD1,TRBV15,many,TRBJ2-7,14,TGTGCCACCAGCAGCTTAGGACAGGGGTACGAGCAGTACTTC,CATSSLGQGYEQYF
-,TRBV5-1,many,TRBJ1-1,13,TGCGCCAGCAGCCGTATGAGGGGACTTGAAGCTTTCTTT,CASSRMRGLEAFF
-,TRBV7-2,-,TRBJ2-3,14,TGTGCCAGCAGCTTCCGGGACGCCACAGATACGCAGTATTTT,CASSFRDATDTQYF
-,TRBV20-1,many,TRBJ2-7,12,TGCAGTGCTAGGGAATTCACCTACGAGCAGTACTTC,CSAREFTYEQYF
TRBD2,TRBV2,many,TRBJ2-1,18,TGTGCCAGCAGTGAAGCGCGACTAGCGGGGGCATCCTACAATGAGCAGTTCTTC,CASSEARLAGASYNEQFF
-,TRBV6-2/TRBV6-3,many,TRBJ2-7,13,TGTGCCAGCAGTTACATGGGATCCTACGAGCAGTACTTC,CASSYMGSYEQYF
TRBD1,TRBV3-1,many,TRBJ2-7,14,TGTGCCAGCAGCCGGACAGGGGGTGCCTACGAGCAGTACTTC,CASSRTGGAYEQYF
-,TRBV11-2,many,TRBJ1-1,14,TGTGCCAGCAGCTTGTCGCTTTTGAACACTGAAGCTTTCTTT,CASSLSLLNTEAFF
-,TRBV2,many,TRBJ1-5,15,TGTGCCAGCAGTCTAGCCGTGGGGGGCAATCAGCCCCAGCATTTT,CASSLAVGGNQPQHF
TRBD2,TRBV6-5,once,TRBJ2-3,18,TGTGCCAGCAGTTACCGGTATCCGGCGGGGGTCTACACAGATACGCAGTATTTT,CASSYRYPAGVYTDTQYF
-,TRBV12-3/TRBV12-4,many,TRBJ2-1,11,TGTGCCACCACCTGGAGGAATGAGCAGTTCTTC,CATTWRNEQFF
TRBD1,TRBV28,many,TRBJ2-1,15,TGTGCCAGCAGTTTTGGGACAGGGGGGTTCAATGAGCAGTTCTTC,CASSFGTGGFNEQFF
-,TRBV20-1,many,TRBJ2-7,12,TGCAGTGCCGGGCCCGCCTCCTACGAGCAGTACTTC,CSAGPASYEQYF
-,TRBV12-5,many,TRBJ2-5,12,TGTGCTAGTGGTTTGTCAACTGGACCCCAGTACTTC,CASGLSTGPQYF
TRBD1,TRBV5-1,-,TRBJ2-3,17,TGCGCCAGCAGCACGGCTCGGGACAGCGATAGTACAGATACGCAGTATTTT,CASSTARDSDSTDTQYF